This is a list of T cell receptor beta chains from one sample in a study of PD-1 blockade in classical Hodgkin lymphoma. Sequencing was performed with immunoSEQ multiplex PCR; in TCRdb, only in-frame clones are kept and a portion is missing. The sample yields over 45,000 clones, over 60% seen once. The source material was peripheral blood mononuclear cells (PBMCs), sampled before the second cycle of nivolumab. These receptor sequences come from a human donor with classical Hodgkin lymphoma. The CDR3 runs from the conserved cysteine through the conserved F or W. The D gene is left open where the match is weak. The size of a clone is reported for some rows only, either as once, few or many, or as a class for expanded clones.

d_call clone_size j_call v_call cdr3_aa cdr3_nt
NA NA TRBJ1-2 TRBV6-6 CASRQGNYGYTF TGTGCCAGCAGGCAGGGCAACTATGGCTACACCTTC
TRBD1 NA TRBJ2-7 TRBV30 CAWRDRVAYGQYF TGTGCCTGGAGGGACAGGGTGGCCTACGGGCAGTACTTC
TRBD1 NA TRBJ2-1 TRBV6-5 CASSSQGAHNEQFF TGTGCCAGCAGCTCACAGGGGGCCCACAATGAGCAGTTCTTC
NA NA TRBJ2-7 TRBV11-1 CASSLEVGPSYEQYF TGTGCCAGCAGCTTAGAAGTGGGGCCTTCCTACGAGCAGTACTTC
NA NA TRBJ2-7 TRBV30 CAWSVLWGGGAYEQYF TGTGCCTGGAGTGTACTATGGGGGGGCGGAGCGTACGAGCAGTACTTC
NA NA TRBJ1-1 TRBV30 CAWSPRRVEMRTEAFF TGTGCCTGGAGTCCTCGGAGGGTGGAAATGAGGACTGAAGCTTTCTTT
NA few TRBJ1-2 TRBV28 CASRPTGPDNYGYTF TGTGCCAGCAGGCCAACAGGGCCCGATAACTATGGCTACACCTTC
TRBD2 NA TRBJ2-1 TRBV10-3 CAINREGSYNEQFF TGTGCCATCAACCGGGAGGGTTCATACAATGAGCAGTTCTTC
TRBD1 NA TRBJ1-5 TRBV2 CASSNQGDQPQHF TGTGCCAGCAGTAACCAGGGGGATCAGCCCCAGCATTTT
NA NA TRBJ2-7 TRBV30 CAWRREGGVYEQYF TGTGCCTGGAGACGGGAAGGAGGAGTCTACGAGCAGTACTTC
NA NA TRBJ1-1 TRBV7-9 CASSLTQGVEAFF TGTGCCAGCAGCTTAACACAGGGAGTTGAAGCTTTCTTT
NA NA TRBJ2-7 TRBV6-1 CASTETSGASYEQYF TGTGCCAGCACTGAGACCTCGGGTGCCTCCTACGAGCAGTACTTC
NA NA TRBJ1-1 TRBV6-1 CASSVRGFVGNTEAFF TGTGCCAGCAGTGTTCGAGGGTTTGTCGGGAACACTGAAGCTTTCTTT
TRBD2 NA TRBJ2-1 TRBV6-5 CASSGRIIDEQFF TGTGCCAGCAGCGGGAGGATAATTGATGAGCAGTTCTTC
TRBD1 NA TRBJ2-2 TRBV5-6 CASSSRDRGANTGELFF TGTGCCAGCAGCTCCCGGGACAGGGGCGCGAACACCGGGGAGCTGTTTTTT
NA NA TRBJ1-1 TRBV25-1 CASSDVGTYTEAFF TGTGCCAGCAGTGATGTGGGGACCTACACTGAAGCTTTCTTT
TRBD1 NA TRBJ1-1 TRBV18 CASSETGGTEAFF TGTGCCAGCTCAGAGACAGGGGGCACTGAAGCTTTCTTT
TRBD2 NA TRBJ2-1 TRBV19 CASSIKLAGRYEQFF TGTGCCAGTAGTATAAAACTAGCGGGACGGTATGAGCAGTTCTTC
NA many TRBJ1-2 TRBV28 CASRGGQILNGYTF TGTGCCAGCAGGGGCGGACAGATCCTTAACGGCTACACCTTC
NA NA TRBJ2-7 TRBV6-6 CASSPGNEQYF TGTGCCAGCAGCCCGGGGAACGAGCAGTACTTC
NA NA TRBJ2-7 TRBV11-2 CASSRRRDPSYEQYF TGCGCCAGCAGCCGCCGCCGGGACCCAAGCTACGAGCAGTACTTC
TRBD1 NA TRBJ1-2 TRBV6-6 CASRLRDRPHNYGYTF TGTGCCAGCAGGCTCCGGGACAGGCCCCACAACTATGGCTACACCTTC
NA NA TRBJ2-2 TRBV27 CASSLDPRVRELFF TGTGCCAGCAGTTTAGATCCGAGGGTCAGAGAGCTGTTTTTT
NA NA TRBJ2-6 TRBV2 CASNSGANVLTF TGTGCCAGCAACTCTGGGGCCAACGTCCTGACTTTC
NA NA TRBJ1-1 TRBV6-5 CASSYLPRGMNTEAFF TGTGCCAGCAGTTACTTACCCAGGGGAATGAACACTGAAGCTTTCTTT
TRBD2 NA TRBJ2-5 TRBV27 CASSSRDYELETQYF TGTGCCAGCAGTTCCCGGGACTACGAACTAGAGACCCAGTACTTC
TRBD1 NA TRBJ1-2 TRBV30 CAWSPTGQINYGYTF TGTGCCTGGAGTCCAACGGGACAGATAAACTATGGCTACACCTTC
NA NA TRBJ2-1 TRBV14 CASSQDWDGALPTNNEQFF TGTGCCAGCAGCCAAGATTGGGACGGCGCCCTCCCTACTAACAATGAGCAGTTCTTC
NA NA TRBJ1-5 TRBV28 CASSLFRQASNQPQHF TGTGCCAGCAGTTTATTTCGCCAGGCTAGCAATCAGCCCCAGCATTTT